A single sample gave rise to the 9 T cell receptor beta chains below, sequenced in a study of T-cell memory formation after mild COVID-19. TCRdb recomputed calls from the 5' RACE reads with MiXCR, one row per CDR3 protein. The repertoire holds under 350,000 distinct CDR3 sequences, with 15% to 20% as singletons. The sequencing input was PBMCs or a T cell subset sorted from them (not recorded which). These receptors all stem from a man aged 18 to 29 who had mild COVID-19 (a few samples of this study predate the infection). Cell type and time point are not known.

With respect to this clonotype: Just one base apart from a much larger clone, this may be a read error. This CDR3 is CASSLDLGVSDTQYF. The CDR3 bases are TGCGCCAGCAGCTTGGACCTCGGGGTGTCAGATACGCAGTATTTT. The gene calls are TRBV5-1 and TRBJ2-3; TRBD2 is a possible D gene (5 bases). Trimming took off 0 bases at V and 4 bases at J, with 12 bases between the two ends. The CDR3 covers 15 residues. Germline V gives CDR1 SGHRS, CDR2 YFSETQ.

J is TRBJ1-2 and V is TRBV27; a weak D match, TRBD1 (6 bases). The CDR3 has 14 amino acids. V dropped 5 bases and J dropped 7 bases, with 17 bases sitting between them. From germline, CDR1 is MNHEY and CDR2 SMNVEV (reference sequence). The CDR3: CASSRQRGGSGYTF. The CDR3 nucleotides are TGTGCCAGCAGTCGACAGAGGGGGGGCTCTGGCTACACCTTC.

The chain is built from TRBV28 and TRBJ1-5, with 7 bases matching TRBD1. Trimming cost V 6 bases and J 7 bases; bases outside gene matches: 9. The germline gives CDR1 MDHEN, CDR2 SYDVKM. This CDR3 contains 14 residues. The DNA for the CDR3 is TGTGCCAGCAGCCTCACAGGGGCGGGGCAGCCCCAGCATTTT. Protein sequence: CASSLTGAGQPQHF. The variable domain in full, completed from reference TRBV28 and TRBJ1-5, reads DVKVTQSSRYLVKRTGEKVFLECVQDMDHENMFWYRQDPGLGLRLIYFSYDVKMKEKGDIPEGYSVSREKKERFSLILESASTNQTSMYLCASSLTGAGQPQHFGDGTRLSIL.

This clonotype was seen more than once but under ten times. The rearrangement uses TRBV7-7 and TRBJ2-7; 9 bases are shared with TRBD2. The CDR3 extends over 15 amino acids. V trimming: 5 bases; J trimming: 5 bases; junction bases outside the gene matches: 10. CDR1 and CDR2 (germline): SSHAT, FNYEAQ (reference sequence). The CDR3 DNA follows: TGTGCCAGCAGCCCCCGGACTAGCGTTAGCGACGAGCAGTACTTC. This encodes CASSPRTSVSDEQYF.

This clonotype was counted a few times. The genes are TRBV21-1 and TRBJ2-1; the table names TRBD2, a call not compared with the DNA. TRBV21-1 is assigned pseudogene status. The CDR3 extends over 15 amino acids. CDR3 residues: CASSNRLAGGYEQFF. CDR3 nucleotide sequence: TGTGCCAGCAGCAATCGACTAGCGGGGGGCTATGAGCAGTTCTTC.

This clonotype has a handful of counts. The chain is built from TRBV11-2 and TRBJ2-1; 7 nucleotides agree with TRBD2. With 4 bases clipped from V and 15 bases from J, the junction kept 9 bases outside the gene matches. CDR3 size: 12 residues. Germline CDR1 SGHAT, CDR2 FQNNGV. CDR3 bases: TGTGCCAGCAGCTCGGACGGACTAGGTCTGTTCTTC. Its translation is CASSSDGLGLFF.

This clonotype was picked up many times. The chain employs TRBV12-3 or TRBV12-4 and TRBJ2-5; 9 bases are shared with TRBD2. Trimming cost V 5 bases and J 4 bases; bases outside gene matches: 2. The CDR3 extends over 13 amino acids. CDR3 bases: TGTGCCAGCAGTAGCGGGGGGAGAGAGACCCAGTACTTC. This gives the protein CASSSGGRETQYF.

CDR3 nucleotide sequence: TGCGCCAGCAGCCCGGAACTAAGCACAGATACGCAGTATTTT. It is translated as CASSPELSTDTQYF. This sequence joins TRBV5-1 and TRBJ2-3, with D unclear. Trimming stripped 4 bases from V and 0 bases from J, with 9 bases between. The germline CDR1 and CDR2 sequences are SGHRS and YFSETQ. The length of the CDR3 is 14 residues.

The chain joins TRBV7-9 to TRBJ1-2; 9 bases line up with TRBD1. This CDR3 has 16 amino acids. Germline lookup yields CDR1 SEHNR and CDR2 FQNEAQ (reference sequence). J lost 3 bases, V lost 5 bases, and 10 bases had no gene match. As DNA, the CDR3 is TGTGCCAGCAGCACTTGGACAGGGGATAATTACTATGGCTACACCTTC. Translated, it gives CASSTWTGDNYYGYTF.